The rows below give T cell receptor beta chains drawn from one sample of a study of cytomegalovirus exposure and HLA in healthy donors. The table came from immunoSEQ multiplex PCR; TCRdb's copy has only in-frame clones and leaves some out. The sample carries more than 85,000 clones, approximately 81% recorded once. Material: PBMCs. The origin of the receptors is a man younger than 45 in good health and CMV-seronegative. CDR3s include the opening cysteine and the closing phenylalanine or tryptophan. Each record gives: clone size, V gene, J gene, D gene, CDR3 DNA, CDR3 protein. The D gene is left open where the match is weak. A row's size may be missing; if present it is once, few, many or a size class.

clone_size: -
v_call: TRBV5-4
j_call: TRBJ1-1
d_call: -
cdr3_nt: TGTGCCAGCAGCTTGGCAGGGGTATTGAACACTGAAGCTTTCTTT
cdr3_aa: CASSLAGVLNTEAFF

clone_size: -
v_call: TRBV21-1
j_call: TRBJ1-1
d_call: -
cdr3_nt: TGTGCCAGCAGCAACAGGGGTCCGGTCACTGAAGCTTTCTTT
cdr3_aa: CASSNRGPVTEAFF

clone_size: once
v_call: TRBV6-6
j_call: TRBJ2-5
d_call: -
cdr3_nt: TGTGCCAGCAGTTATCTGGCCCGAGGGCCCCAGGAGACCCAGTACTTC
cdr3_aa: CASSYLARGPQETQYF

clone_size: -
v_call: TRBV5-6
j_call: TRBJ2-7
d_call: TRBD2
cdr3_nt: TGTGCCAGCAGCTTGGCTAGCGGGGGAAAGTACTTC
cdr3_aa: CASSLASGGKYF

clone_size: -
v_call: TRBV28
j_call: TRBJ1-2
d_call: TRBD1
cdr3_nt: TGTGCCACCACAGTCGTGGGACAGGAAAACTATGGCTACACCTTC
cdr3_aa: CATTVVGQENYGYTF

clone_size: -
v_call: TRBV11-2
j_call: TRBJ2-7
d_call: -
cdr3_nt: TGTGCCAGCAGTTCCTTGCGGGGCAGGGCCCTCGAGCAGTACTTC
cdr3_aa: CASSSLRGRALEQYF

clone_size: -
v_call: TRBV10-1
j_call: TRBJ2-7
d_call: -
cdr3_nt: TGCGCCAGCAGCCCTTCATCGCGGCCCATCCCCGACGAGCAGTACTTC
cdr3_aa: CASSPSSRPIPDEQYF

clone_size: -
v_call: TRBV4-3
j_call: TRBJ1-1
d_call: -
cdr3_nt: TGCGCCAGCAGCCCGGTAAACAGAAACACTGAAGCTTTCTTT
cdr3_aa: CASSPVNRNTEAFF

clone_size: -
v_call: TRBV5-1
j_call: TRBJ1-2
d_call: TRBD1
cdr3_nt: TGCGCCAGCAGCCCCGACAGGGACTATGGCTACACCTTC
cdr3_aa: CASSPDRDYGYTF

clone_size: -
v_call: TRBV19
j_call: TRBJ1-3
d_call: -
cdr3_nt: TGTGCCAGTAGTATAGCACGGGGGTGGTCTGGAAACACCATATATTTT
cdr3_aa: CASSIARGWSGNTIYF

clone_size: once
v_call: TRBV6-1
j_call: TRBJ1-4
d_call: TRBD1
cdr3_nt: TGTGCCAGCAGTGGCGCAAGGGGGAAACAGGGGGCACGACATGAAAAACTGTTTTTT
cdr3_aa: CASSGARGKQGARHEKLFF

clone_size: -
v_call: TRBV7-2
j_call: TRBJ1-4
d_call: -
cdr3_nt: TGTGCCAGCAGCCGAGCCATTAATGAAAAACTGTTTTTT
cdr3_aa: CASSRAINEKLFF

clone_size: -
v_call: TRBV29-1
j_call: TRBJ2-7
d_call: -
cdr3_nt: TGCAGCGTTGACTCAGGGACCTACGAGCAGTACTTC
cdr3_aa: CSVDSGTYEQYF

clone_size: -
v_call: TRBV28
j_call: TRBJ2-7
d_call: -
cdr3_nt: TGTGCCAGCAGTTCCCCCCAAGGGGCAGCGTCCTACGAGCAGTACTTC
cdr3_aa: CASSSPQGAASYEQYF

clone_size: -
v_call: TRBV19
j_call: TRBJ2-7
d_call: TRBD1
cdr3_nt: TGTGCCAGTAGTCCACGACAGGGAACCTACGAGCAGTACTTC
cdr3_aa: CASSPRQGTYEQYF

clone_size: -
v_call: TRBV4-3
j_call: TRBJ2-6
d_call: -
cdr3_nt: TGCGCCAGCAGCCAAGATCACAGGGGGGCCAACGTCCTGACTTTC
cdr3_aa: CASSQDHRGANVLTF

clone_size: -
v_call: TRBV27
j_call: TRBJ2-1
d_call: TRBD2
cdr3_nt: TGTGCCAGCAGTGGACTAGCGGGGTCGGATGAGCAGTTCTTC
cdr3_aa: CASSGLAGSDEQFF

clone_size: -
v_call: TRBV2
j_call: TRBJ1-2
d_call: -
cdr3_nt: TGTGCCAGCAGCGCCATCGGGGGTCTCAATAACTATGGCTACACCTTC
cdr3_aa: CASSAIGGLNNYGYTF

clone_size: -
v_call: TRBV29-1
j_call: TRBJ1-2
d_call: TRBD1
cdr3_nt: TGCAGCGTAGAGGGACAGGGGGATGGCTACACCTTC
cdr3_aa: CSVEGQGDGYTF

clone_size: -
v_call: TRBV18
j_call: TRBJ1-1
d_call: TRBD1
cdr3_nt: TGTGCCAGCTCACCCCGTCTTTGGGACAGGGGGAACACTGAAGCTTTCTTT
cdr3_aa: CASSPRLWDRGNTEAFF

clone_size: -
v_call: TRBV19
j_call: TRBJ1-6
d_call: TRBD1
cdr3_nt: TGTGCCAGTAGTACCCCGACAGGGGGCGATTCACCCCTCCACTTT
cdr3_aa: CASSTPTGGDSPLHF

clone_size: -
v_call: TRBV9
j_call: TRBJ2-3
d_call: -
cdr3_nt: TGTGCCAGCAGCGTACAGGTCGCAGATACGCAGTATTTT
cdr3_aa: CASSVQVADTQYF

clone_size: -
v_call: TRBV19
j_call: TRBJ2-5
d_call: TRBD1
cdr3_nt: TGTGCCAGTAGCCTACAGGGGAGAGAGACCCAGTACTTC
cdr3_aa: CASSLQGRETQYF

clone_size: -
v_call: TRBV5-1
j_call: TRBJ2-3
d_call: -
cdr3_nt: TGCGCCAGCAGCTTGGCCGTCGGTACAGATACGCAGTATTTT
cdr3_aa: CASSLAVGTDTQYF

clone_size: -
v_call: TRBV7-2
j_call: TRBJ1-1
d_call: TRBD1
cdr3_nt: TGTGCCAGCAGCACCGCAGGGGGAAACACTGAAGCTTTCTTT
cdr3_aa: CASSTAGGNTEAFF

clone_size: -
v_call: TRBV9
j_call: TRBJ1-3
d_call: -
cdr3_nt: TGTGCCAGCAGCGTAGGCCAGGGAGGTGGAAACACCATATATTTT
cdr3_aa: CASSVGQGGGNTIYF

clone_size: few
v_call: TRBV10-3
j_call: TRBJ2-7
d_call: -
cdr3_nt: TGTGCCATCAGTGACAGCTACGAGCAGTACTTC
cdr3_aa: CAISDSYEQYF

clone_size: -
v_call: TRBV6-1
j_call: TRBJ1-4
d_call: -
cdr3_nt: TGTGCCAGCAGTGCCCCTAGACAGATGGCTGGTAATGAAAAACTGTTTTTT
cdr3_aa: CASSAPRQMAGNEKLFF

clone_size: -
v_call: TRBV2
j_call: TRBJ1-4
d_call: TRBD1
cdr3_nt: TGTGCCAGCAGGCTACAGGGGGACTTTGGTGAAAAACTGTTTTTT
cdr3_aa: CASRLQGDFGEKLFF

clone_size: -
v_call: TRBV7-9
j_call: TRBJ2-2
d_call: -
cdr3_nt: TGTGCCAGCAGCTTAAACAGTGGTGGGACCGGGGAGCTGTTTTTT
cdr3_aa: CASSLNSGGTGELFF

clone_size: -
v_call: TRBV27
j_call: TRBJ1-1
d_call: -
cdr3_nt: TGTGCCAGGATACTCTTGAACACTGAAGCTTTCTTT
cdr3_aa: CARILLNTEAFF

clone_size: -
v_call: TRBV5-1
j_call: TRBJ1-5
d_call: TRBD1
cdr3_nt: TGCGCCAGCAGCGAGACTGGGACAGCAAATCAGCCCCAGCATTTT
cdr3_aa: CASSETGTANQPQHF

clone_size: once
v_call: TRBV27
j_call: TRBJ2-1
d_call: TRBD1
cdr3_nt: TGTGCCAGCAGCCGGACAGGAACCTCCTACAATGAGCAGTTCTTC
cdr3_aa: CASSRTGTSYNEQFF

clone_size: once
v_call: TRBV7-8
j_call: TRBJ2-2
d_call: -
cdr3_nt: TGTGCCAGCAGCCCAGGGTGGGGAACCGGGGAGCTGTTTTTT
cdr3_aa: CASSPGWGTGELFF

clone_size: -
v_call: TRBV25-1
j_call: TRBJ1-4
d_call: -
cdr3_nt: TGTGCCAGCAGAAAAACAGGGAATCAAGATGAAAAACTGTTTTTT
cdr3_aa: CASRKTGNQDEKLFF

clone_size: -
v_call: TRBV7-6
j_call: TRBJ2-7
d_call: -
cdr3_nt: TGTGCCAGCAGCTTAGGGGGGCTGGTCAGCGAGCAGTACTTC
cdr3_aa: CASSLGGLVSEQYF

clone_size: -
v_call: TRBV7-2
j_call: TRBJ1-2
d_call: -
cdr3_nt: TGTGCCAGCAGCCCCCGGACAGAAAACTATGGCTACACCTTC
cdr3_aa: CASSPRTENYGYTF

clone_size: -
v_call: TRBV10-3
j_call: TRBJ1-1
d_call: -
cdr3_nt: TGTGCCATCAGGGTTGGACAGATGAACACTGAAGCTTTCTTT
cdr3_aa: CAIRVGQMNTEAFF

clone_size: -
v_call: TRBV14
j_call: TRBJ1-1
d_call: -
cdr3_nt: TGTGCCAGCAGCCCTACCGGGTTCGGGGTCACTGAAGCTTTCTTT
cdr3_aa: CASSPTGFGVTEAFF

clone_size: few
v_call: TRBV6-4
j_call: TRBJ2-1
d_call: -
cdr3_nt: TGTGCCAGCAGTGACCCCCAGAGGGGGATGGATGAGCAGTTCTTC
cdr3_aa: CASSDPQRGMDEQFF

clone_size: once
v_call: TRBV29-1
j_call: TRBJ2-5
d_call: TRBD2
cdr3_nt: TGCAGCGTTGAGCGGGAGGGCCTGGAGACCCAGTACTTC
cdr3_aa: CSVEREGLETQYF

clone_size: -
v_call: TRBV9
j_call: TRBJ2-2
d_call: TRBD2
cdr3_nt: TGTGCCAGCAGCCCTGGGAGGACTAGCGGGACCGGGGAGCTGTTTTTT
cdr3_aa: CASSPGRTSGTGELFF

clone_size: -
v_call: TRBV10-2
j_call: TRBJ1-6
d_call: -
cdr3_nt: TGCGCCAGCAGTTCACGGGGTGGGAATAATTCACCCCTCCACTTT
cdr3_aa: CASSSRGGNNSPLHF

clone_size: -
v_call: TRBV5-4
j_call: TRBJ2-2
d_call: TRBD2
cdr3_nt: TGTGCCAGCAGCTTCGGCGGGAGGCAGAACACCGGGGAGCTGTTTTTT
cdr3_aa: CASSFGGRQNTGELFF

clone_size: -
v_call: TRBV5-1
j_call: TRBJ2-3
d_call: TRBD2
cdr3_nt: TGCGCCAGCGCTAGCGGGGGGGAAGGTTACACAGATACGCAGTATTTT
cdr3_aa: CASASGGEGYTDTQYF

clone_size: -
v_call: TRBV9
j_call: TRBJ1-4
d_call: -
cdr3_nt: TGTGCCAGCAGCGTAGGGGGCTGGGGTGTAACTAATGAAAAACTGTTTTTT
cdr3_aa: CASSVGGWGVTNEKLFF

clone_size: -
v_call: TRBV5-4
j_call: TRBJ1-4
d_call: TRBD1
cdr3_nt: TGTGCCAGCAGCCCGACAGTAAGGGGGCGTAGTGAAAAACTGTTTTTT
cdr3_aa: CASSPTVRGRSEKLFF

clone_size: -
v_call: TRBV19
j_call: TRBJ2-2
d_call: TRBD2
cdr3_nt: TGTGCCAGTAGTATAAGGCCTAGCGGGAGCGGGGAGCTGTTTTTT
cdr3_aa: CASSIRPSGSGELFF

clone_size: -
v_call: TRBV5-1
j_call: TRBJ1-1
d_call: -
cdr3_nt: TGCGCCAGCAGCAGAGGGGGAGGGGCCACTGAAGCTTTCTTT
cdr3_aa: CASSRGGGATEAFF

clone_size: few
v_call: TRBV5-1
j_call: TRBJ2-5
d_call: TRBD1
cdr3_nt: TGCGCCAGCAGCGCAAGGGACAGCCGAGTTGAGACCCAGTACTTC
cdr3_aa: CASSARDSRVETQYF